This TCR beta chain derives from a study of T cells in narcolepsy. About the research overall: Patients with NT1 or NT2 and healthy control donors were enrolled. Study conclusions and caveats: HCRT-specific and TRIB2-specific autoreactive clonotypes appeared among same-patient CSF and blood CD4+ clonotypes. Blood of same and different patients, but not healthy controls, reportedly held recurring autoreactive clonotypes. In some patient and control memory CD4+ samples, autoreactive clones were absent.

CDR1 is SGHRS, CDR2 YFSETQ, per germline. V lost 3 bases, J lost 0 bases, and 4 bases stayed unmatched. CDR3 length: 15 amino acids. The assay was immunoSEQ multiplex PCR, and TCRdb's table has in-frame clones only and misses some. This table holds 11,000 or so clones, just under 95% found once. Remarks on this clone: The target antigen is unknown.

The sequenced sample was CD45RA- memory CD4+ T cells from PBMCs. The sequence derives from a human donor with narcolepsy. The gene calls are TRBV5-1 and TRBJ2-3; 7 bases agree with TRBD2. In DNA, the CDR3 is TGCGCCAGCAGCTCCCGTAGCGGGAGCACAGATACGCAGTATTTT. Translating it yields CASSSRSGSTDTQYF.